This TCR beta chain was retrieved from a study of early T cells in non-severe SARS-CoV-2 infection. Study information: Unsorted whole blood bulk RNA was sequenced, with unpaired chains. Study-level results: Private and CD4 specificities were missed by VDJdb matching, skewed to anti-spike CD8.

Separate cDNA molecules each had unique molecular identifiers attached to them. TCRdb redid the calling of the 5' RACE reads with MiXCR, one entry per CDR3 protein. The table records around 89,000 distinct CDR3 sequences, roughly 15% of them present only once. With 3 bases removed from V and 3 bases from J, the gap between germline ends came to 11 bases. This CDR3 region has 15 residues. Germline lookup yields CDR1 ENHRY and CDR2 SYGVKD. Concerning this clonotype itself: Its antigen is unknown.

V is TRBV10-3 and J is TRBJ2-2; D might be TRBD1 (5 bases). This receptor was identified in an adult who was a healthcare worker with PCR-confirmed SARS-CoV-2 infection or an uninfected control (not recorded which). The sample taken for sequencing was whole blood. CDR3 amino acids: CAISDPTVDTGELFF. The CDR3 DNA reads TGTGCCATCAGTGACCCGACAGTAGACACCGGGGAGCTGTTTTTT.